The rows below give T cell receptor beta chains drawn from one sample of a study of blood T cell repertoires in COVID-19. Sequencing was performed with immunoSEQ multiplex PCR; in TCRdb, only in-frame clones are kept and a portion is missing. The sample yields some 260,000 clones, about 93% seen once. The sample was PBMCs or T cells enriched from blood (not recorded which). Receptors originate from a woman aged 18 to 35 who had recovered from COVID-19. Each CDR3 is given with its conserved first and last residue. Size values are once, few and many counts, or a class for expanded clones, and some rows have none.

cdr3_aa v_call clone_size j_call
CATSALPSSREGTGELFF TRBV24-1 - TRBJ2-2
CASSGGVGTDTQYF TRBV2 - TRBJ2-3
CASSKAKQATYEQYF TRBV21-1 - TRBJ2-7
CASSRARGEQFF TRBV7-2 - TRBJ2-1
CASSTLGVRTDTQYF TRBV6-2/TRBV6-3 - TRBJ2-3
CASSLAPGVTGELFF TRBV11-1 - TRBJ2-2
CASRNSGTGALYGYTF TRBV28 - TRBJ1-2
CASSLDYFNYGYTF TRBV11-2 once TRBJ1-2
CASSLMAVSKGAYGYTF TRBV5-4 - TRBJ1-2
CASSPRLAGDEQYF TRBV27 - TRBJ2-7
CASSSQQGDNEQFF TRBV7-9 once TRBJ2-1
CAIGGGTNQPQHF TRBV10-3 - TRBJ1-5
CASSLGLAGGHTGELFF TRBV28 - TRBJ2-2
CAITPGALGSPLHF TRBV10-3 once TRBJ1-6
CASSLGATNTGELFF TRBV5-1 - TRBJ2-2
CASSTKGQGVGYGYTF TRBV7-2 - TRBJ1-2
CASSQARGTHRSYEQYF TRBV3-1/TRBV3-2 - TRBJ2-7
CASSFSSHGYTF TRBV7-2 once TRBJ1-2
CASSILRGNDKNTEAFF TRBV19 - TRBJ1-1
CASSLALAVNNEQFF TRBV11-3 - TRBJ2-1
CASSLSGGAGGEQYF TRBV27 few TRBJ2-7
CASVLQGNSPLHF TRBV28 few TRBJ1-6
CASSLSNRGVLSPLHF TRBV27 - TRBJ1-6
CASSPRTGDTEAFF TRBV18 - TRBJ1-1
CSAERPLAGDYNEQFF TRBV29-1 - TRBJ2-1
CASSSPGLNYGYTF TRBV6-2/TRBV6-3 - TRBJ1-2
CASSSKRGRRETQYF TRBV7-9 - TRBJ2-5
CASSPRTGGVNTEAFF TRBV7-8 - TRBJ1-1
CATSVAGLETQYF TRBV24-1 - TRBJ2-5
CASSRTGTYNSPLHF TRBV27 few TRBJ1-6